This paragraph covers one T cell receptor (beta chain) sequence. Trimming at V came to 8 bases and at J to 3 bases, leaving 7 bases not matched to a gene. Germline CDR1 is MNHEY and CDR2 is SMNVEV (reference sequence). The CDR3 sequence is 14 residues long. A single record per CDR3 protein comes from TCRdb applying MiXCR to the 5' RACE reads. This sample has 300,000 to 350,000 distinct CDR3 sequences, with about 7.8% found just once. The sample originates from a study of T cells after yellow fever vaccination. Sequencing used PBMCs, obtained about 41 days after the first yellow fever vaccination. The chain is built from TRBV27 and TRBJ2-3, with TRBD1 identical over 8 bases. This receptor was taken from a man aged 18 to 30 who received the YFV17D yellow fever vaccine. The CDR3 loop reads CASARQGWTDTQYF. The CDR3, as DNA: TGTGCCAGCGCCCGACAGGGGTGGACAGATACGCAGTATTTT.